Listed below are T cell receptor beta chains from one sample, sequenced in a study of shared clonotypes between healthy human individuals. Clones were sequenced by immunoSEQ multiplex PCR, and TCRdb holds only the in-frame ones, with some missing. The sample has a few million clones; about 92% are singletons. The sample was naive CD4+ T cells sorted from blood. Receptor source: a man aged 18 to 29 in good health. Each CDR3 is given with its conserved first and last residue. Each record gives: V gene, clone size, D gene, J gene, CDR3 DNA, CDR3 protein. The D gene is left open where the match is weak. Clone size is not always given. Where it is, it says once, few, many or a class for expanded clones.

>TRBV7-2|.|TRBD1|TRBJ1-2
TGTGCCAGCAGCGAGCGGACAGGGGATGCCTATGGCTACACCTTC
CASSERTGDAYGYTF
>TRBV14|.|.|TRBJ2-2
TGTGCCAGCAGCCAAGAACTAAGCGGTCATAGGATCACCGGGGAGCTGTTTTTT
CASSQELSGHRITGELFF
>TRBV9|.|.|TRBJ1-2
TGTGCCAGCACAAGGACGGAAACTAACTATGGCTACACCTTC
CASTRTETNYGYTF
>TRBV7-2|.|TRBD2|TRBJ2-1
TGTGCCAGCAGCCCTCGACTAGCGGGAAATAATGAGCAGTTCTTC
CASSPRLAGNNEQFF
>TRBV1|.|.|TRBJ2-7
TGCACCAGCAGCCAACCAGGGGGGGGGCTAATGGAGCAGTACTTC
CTSSQPGGGLMEQYF
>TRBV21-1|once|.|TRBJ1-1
TGTGCCAGCAGCAATACTAGAATAATAGAGAGATTGGAGATGAACACTGAAGCTTTCTTT
CASSNTRIIERLEMNTEAFF
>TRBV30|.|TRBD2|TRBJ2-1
TGTGCCTGGAGTGTATCTCGGACTAGCGGGATCTCCTACAATGAGCAGTTCTTC
CAWSVSRTSGISYNEQFF
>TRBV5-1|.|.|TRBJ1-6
TGCGCCAGCAGCTCCACCTCGACAAGAAATTCACCCCTCCACTTT
CASSSTSTRNSPLHF
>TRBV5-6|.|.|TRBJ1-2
TGTGCCAGCAGCTTGGGGTCAGGGAACTATGGCTACACCTTC
CASSLGSGNYGYTF
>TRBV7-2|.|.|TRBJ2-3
TGTGCCAGCAGCTTAGCGCCGGTACAGGTCAACCCAGATACGCAGTATTTT
CASSLAPVQVNPDTQYF
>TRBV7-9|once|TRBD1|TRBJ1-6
TGTGCCAGCAGCCTCGGACAGGGAAGCTCCTATAATTCACCCCTCCACTTT
CASSLGQGSSYNSPLHF
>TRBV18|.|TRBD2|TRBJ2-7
TGTGCCAGCTCCCCCAGCGGGACCAAGTCCTACGAGCAGTACTTC
CASSPSGTKSYEQYF
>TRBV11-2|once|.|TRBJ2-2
TGTGCCAGCAGCTTTCGGCTTATCGGCACCGGGGAGCTGTTTTTT
CASSFRLIGTGELFF
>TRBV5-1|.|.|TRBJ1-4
TGCGCCAGCAGCCCAGGGACATCCCAGTCCCCAACAACTAATGAAAAACTGTTTTTT
CASSPGTSQSPTTNEKLFF
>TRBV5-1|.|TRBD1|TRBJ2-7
TGCGCCAGCAGCTTGGCCAGTGGACAGGGGGCAAAAGAGCAGTACTTC
CASSLASGQGAKEQYF
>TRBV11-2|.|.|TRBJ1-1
TGTGCCAGCAGCCCGGAGCTGGGGACTGAAGCTTTCTTT
CASSPELGTEAFF
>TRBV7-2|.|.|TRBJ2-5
TGTGCCAGCAGCGCTAGGCTCCGCGGGTCAAAAAGGGGGGAGACCCAGTACTTC
CASSARLRGSKRGETQYF
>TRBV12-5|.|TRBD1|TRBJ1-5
TGTGCTAGTGGCCAGGGACAGTTCAATCAGCCCCAGCATTTT
CASGQGQFNQPQHF
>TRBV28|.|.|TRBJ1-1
TGTGCCAGCAGTCTCCCTGCGCGGGGAAACACTGAAGCTTTCTTT
CASSLPARGNTEAFF
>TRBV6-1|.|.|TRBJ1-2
TGTGCCAGCAGTGATGTTGGGTCCCCTAACTATGGCTACACCTTC
CASSDVGSPNYGYTF
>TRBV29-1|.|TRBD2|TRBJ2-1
TGCAGCGCTCTCTATAGCGGGGGGCCTAGGAATGAGCAGTTCTTC
CSALYSGGPRNEQFF
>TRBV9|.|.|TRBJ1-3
TGTGCCAGCAGCGTAGATCCGGGTTCCGGAAACACCATATATTTT
CASSVDPGSGNTIYF
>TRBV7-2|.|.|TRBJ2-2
TGTGCCAGCAGCTTGCAAGGGAGCACCGGGGAGCTGTTTTTT
CASSLQGSTGELFF
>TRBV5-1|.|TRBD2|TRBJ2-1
TGCGCCAGCAGCTTGGAAACTAGCGGATACAATGAGCAGTTCTTC
CASSLETSGYNEQFF
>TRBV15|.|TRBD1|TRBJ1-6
TGTGCCATTCGAACGGACAGGGTGGGAAATTCACCCCTCCACTTT
CAIRTDRVGNSPLHF
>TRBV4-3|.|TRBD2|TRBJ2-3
TGCGCCAGCAGCCAAGATATGGGGACTAGGCTTAATACGCAGTATTTT
CASSQDMGTRLNTQYF
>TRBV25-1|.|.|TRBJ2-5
TGTGCCAGCTCCCGGCGGGGTTTCGGAGAGACCCAGTACTTC
CASSRRGFGETQYF
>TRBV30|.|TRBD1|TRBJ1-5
TGTGCCTACCCATGGACAGGACCCAATCAGCCCCAGCATTTT
CAYPWTGPNQPQHF
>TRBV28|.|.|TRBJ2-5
TGTGCCAGCAGTCCAACAGGGGGGGGAGAGACCCAGTACTTC
CASSPTGGGETQYF
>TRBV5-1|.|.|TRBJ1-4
TGCGCCACCCGATGGGGTCGGGGGGAGGACGAAAAACTGTTTTTT
CATRWGRGEDEKLFF
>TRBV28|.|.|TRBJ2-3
TGTGCCAGCAGCTCCCACTCGACAACTAGCACAGATACGCAGTATTTT
CASSSHSTTSTDTQYF
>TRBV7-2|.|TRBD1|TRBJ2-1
TGTGCCAGCAGCTTCGGGACAGGGCGTGAGCAGTTCTTC
CASSFGTGREQFF
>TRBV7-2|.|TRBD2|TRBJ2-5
TGTGCCAGCACTTCGATCGGATTAGCGGGGGTAGAGACCCAGTACTTC
CASTSIGLAGVETQYF
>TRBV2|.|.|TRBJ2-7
TGTGCCAGCAGTCAGGACTCCTACGAGCAGTACTTC
CASSQDSYEQYF
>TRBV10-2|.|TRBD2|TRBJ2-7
TGCGCCAGCAGTGAATTAGCGGGACGGGGATACGAGCAGTACTTC
CASSELAGRGYEQYF
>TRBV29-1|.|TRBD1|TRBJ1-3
TGCAGCGTTGAAGATATGGACAGGGGAGGAAACACCATATATTTT
CSVEDMDRGGNTIYF
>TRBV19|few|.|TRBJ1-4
TGTGCCAGTAGTATATCCTGGAGTGAAAAACTGTTTTTT
CASSISWSEKLFF
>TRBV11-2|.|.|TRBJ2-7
TGTGCCAGCAGCTTCCAGAACCTCCCTTCCTACGAGCAGTACTTC
CASSFQNLPSYEQYF
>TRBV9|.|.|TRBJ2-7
TGTGCCAGCAGCGTCAGGGGGGGAGGCGTGAGGGAGCAGTACTTC
CASSVRGGGVREQYF
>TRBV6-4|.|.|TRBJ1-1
TGTGCCAGCAGTGGCCGGTCCGGTGAAGCTTTCTTT
CASSGRSGEAFF
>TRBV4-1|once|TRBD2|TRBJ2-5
TGCGCCAGCAGCCAAGAAGCTGCGGGAGAAATGACCCAGTACTTC
CASSQEAAGEMTQYF
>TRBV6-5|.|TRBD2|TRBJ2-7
TGTGCCAGCAGCCCTAGCGGGGGGGGCTCCTACGAGCAGTACTTC
CASSPSGGGSYEQYF
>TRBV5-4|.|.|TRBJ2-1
TGTGCCAGCAGCTTGGACCTTCTGGGGCAGTTCTTC
CASSLDLLGQFF
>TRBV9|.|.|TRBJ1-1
TGTGCCAGCAGCACGACAGTTAACACTGAAGCTTTCTTT
CASSTTVNTEAFF
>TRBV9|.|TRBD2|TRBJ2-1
TGTGCCAGCAGCGTAGTCGGAGCGGGAGGGCCCGATGAGCAGTTCTTC
CASSVVGAGGPDEQFF
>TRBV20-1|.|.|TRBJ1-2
TGCAGTGCTATCAGGGAGGGCTACACCTTC
CSAIREGYTF
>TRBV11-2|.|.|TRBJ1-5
TGTGCCAGCAGCCCTTCGGTGGGGACGCCCCAGCATTTT
CASSPSVGTPQHF
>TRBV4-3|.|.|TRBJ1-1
TGCGCCAGCAGCCAAGATCTGGCAGGGAACACTGAAGCTTTCTTT
CASSQDLAGNTEAFF
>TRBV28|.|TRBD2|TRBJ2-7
TGTGCCGCCTATAGCGGGGGGCCTTCGGAGCAGTACTTC
CAAYSGGPSEQYF
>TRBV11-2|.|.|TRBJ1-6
TGTGCCAGCAGCTCTGGACGGAATAATTCACCCCTCCACTTT
CASSSGRNNSPLHF